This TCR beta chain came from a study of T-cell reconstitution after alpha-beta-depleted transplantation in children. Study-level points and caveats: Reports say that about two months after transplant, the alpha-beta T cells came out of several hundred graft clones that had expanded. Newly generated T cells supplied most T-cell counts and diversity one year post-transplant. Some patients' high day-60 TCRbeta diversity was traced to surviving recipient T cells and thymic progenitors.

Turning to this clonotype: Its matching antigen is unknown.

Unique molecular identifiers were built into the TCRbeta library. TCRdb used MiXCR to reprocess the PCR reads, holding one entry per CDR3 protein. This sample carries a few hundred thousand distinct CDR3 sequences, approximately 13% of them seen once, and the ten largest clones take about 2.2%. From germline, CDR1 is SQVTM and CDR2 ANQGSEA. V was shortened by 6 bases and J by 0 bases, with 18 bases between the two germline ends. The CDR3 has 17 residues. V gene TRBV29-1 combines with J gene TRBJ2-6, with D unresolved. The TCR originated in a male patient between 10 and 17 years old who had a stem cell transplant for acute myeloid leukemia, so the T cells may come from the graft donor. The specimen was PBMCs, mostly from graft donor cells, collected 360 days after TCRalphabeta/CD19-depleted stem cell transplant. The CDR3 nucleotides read TGCAGCGTCGGAGACTCACCTCTCTACTCTGGGGCCAACGTCCTGACTTTC. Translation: CSVGDSPLYSGANVLTF.